The present T cell receptor (beta chain) was sequenced within a study of cytomegalovirus exposure and HLA in healthy donors. The CDR3 runs 14 residues. Germline V gene lookup returns CDR1 LNHDA and CDR2 SQIVND (reference sequence). The trim removed 5 bases at V and 5 bases at J, leaving 7 bases unmatched. TCRdb's table, derived via immunoSEQ multiplex PCR, lists solely in-frame clones and lacks some. The sample records roughly 300,000 clones, roughly 90% being singletons. The sequence derives from a woman aged 18-35 years in good health and CMV-seronegative. The specimen sequenced was PBMCs. The chain employs TRBV19 and TRBJ2-7; 9 nucleotides match TRBD1. CDR3 nucleotides: TGTGCCAGTAGTGAGTGGACAGGGGCCCACGAGCAGTACTTC. Its translation is CASSEWTGAHEQYF.